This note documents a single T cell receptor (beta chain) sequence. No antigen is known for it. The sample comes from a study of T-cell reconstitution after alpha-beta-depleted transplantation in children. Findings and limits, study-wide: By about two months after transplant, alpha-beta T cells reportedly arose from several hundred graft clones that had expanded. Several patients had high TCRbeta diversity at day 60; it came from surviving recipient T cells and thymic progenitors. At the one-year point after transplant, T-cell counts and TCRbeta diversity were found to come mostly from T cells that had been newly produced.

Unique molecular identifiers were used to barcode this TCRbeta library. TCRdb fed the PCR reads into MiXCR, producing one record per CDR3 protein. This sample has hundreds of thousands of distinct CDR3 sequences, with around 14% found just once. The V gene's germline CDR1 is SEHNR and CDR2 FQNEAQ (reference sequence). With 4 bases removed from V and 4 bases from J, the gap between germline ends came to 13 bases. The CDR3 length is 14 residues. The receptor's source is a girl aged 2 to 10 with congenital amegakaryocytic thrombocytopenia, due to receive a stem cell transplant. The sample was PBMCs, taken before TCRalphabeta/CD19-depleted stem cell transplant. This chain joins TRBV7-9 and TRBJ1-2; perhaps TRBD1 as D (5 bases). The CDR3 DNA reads TGTGCCAGCAGCTCCAGGGAGGGTCCCTATGGCTACACCTTC. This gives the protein CASSSREGPYGYTF.